Listed below are T cell receptor beta chains from one sample, sequenced in a study of blood T cell repertoires in COVID-19. Sequenced by immunoSEQ multiplex PCR; TCRdb stores in-frame clones only, minus some. The sample includes 300,000 to 400,000 clones, around 90% seen only once; the top ten take less than 3.5%. Sample: peripheral blood. The origin of the receptors is a human donor in a cohort sampled during active COVID-19. Both conserved end residues are part of each CDR3.

len	v_gene	CDR3aa
15	TRBV29-1	CSVALLAGVEETQYF
13	TRBV27	CASMSGYTDTQYF
13	TRBV7-9	CASSYRVGNTIYF
18	TRBV5-4	CASSLPEETPGPNEKLFF
18	TRBV7-8	CASSLVRGWGGPYNEQFF
14	TRBV11-1	CASSTSGRYNEQFF
16	TRBV19	CASSIRLEGLTGELFF
15	TRBV10-3	CAISVLLAGSYEQFF
16	TRBV11-2	CASSVISGSGTDTQYF
15	TRBV5-1	CASNPRASGQETQYF
14	TRBV5-1	CASSLADSAHGYTF
17	TRBV4-2	CASSHESGRAWTGELFF
14	TRBV5-1	CASRAQLAGETQYF
19	TRBV5-1	CASSYHLLAGQTPTGELFF
15	TRBV4-1	CASSRRGSANEKLFF
17	TRBV3-1/TRBV3-2	CASKLREPGQGWETQYF
16	TRBV5-6	CASSFNTPLHSYEQYF
15	TRBV28	CASSFLALEGSPLHF
11	TRBV20-1	CSSSAYNEQFF
14	TRBV5-1	CASSPSPGVTEAFF
16	TRBV27	CASSSLYVSYNSPLHF
15	TRBV19	CASSRAGLNTGELFF
15	TRBV18	CASSPGGDRDYEQYF
14	TRBV19	CASSTQTNTGELFF
16	TRBV27	CASSPGTSPSGNTIYF
14	TRBV6-4	CASRPGSKTGELFF
13	TRBV10-3	CAITPEGLYGYTF
15	TRBV6-5	CASITDRATLPEQYF
14	TRBV5-6	CASSRTGAGNTIYF
17	TRBV28	CASSLVREGGSNQPQHF
14	TRBV11-2	CATGRGTPTDTQYF
15	TRBV5-8	CASSFGTWGYNEQFF
14	TRBV2	CASRGVRGKNEQFF
16	TRBV7-9	CASSPVGRGNTGELFF
14	TRBV24-1	CASSGGSPMNEQFF
14	TRBV19	CASSTPGGNSEAFF
14	TRBV7-9	CASSPRQGANEQYF
14	TRBV9	CASSVGQGAYEQYF
14	TRBV5-5	CASSLNGDTDTQYF
16	TRBV5-4	CASSLSRLAGTDTQYF
12	TRBV11-2	CASSLTGGEQFF
12	TRBV6-5	CASKSGNTEAFF
15	TRBV30	CAWGRGQGALTEAFF
14	TRBV7-6	CASSLGTGGDEQFF
15	TRBV28	CASRPGQGAGETQYF
15	TRBV7-9	CASSLADSRAYEQYF
15	TRBV5-1	CASSPGQGSYNEQFF
15	TRBV7-8	CASSTGTGFGNTIYF
15	TRBV29-1	CSVEARGQPTDTQYF
15	TRBV4-1	CASSQVVTAGTEAFF
15	TRBV2	CASREDHGGNYGYTF
14	TRBV30	CAWIPGQATDTQYF
14	TRBV4-1	CASSQATSTGELFF
14	TRBV6-6	CASTLGGSSSEQYF
12	TRBV24-1	CATSDFRDRVHF
17	TRBV27	CASSQLRQVVRGNEQFF